Listed below are T cell receptor beta chains from one sample, sequenced in a study of T cells in Graves' hyperthyroidism and ophthalmopathy. TCRdb passed the multiplex PCR reads through MiXCR, listing each CDR3 protein once. Here the sample spans 350,000 to 450,000 distinct CDR3 sequences, over 11% being singletons. The sequencing sample was made of blood. All receptors come from a woman aged 60-75 years with Graves' hyperthyroidism. Both conserved end residues are part of each CDR3. Not every row has a clone size; where given, it reads once, few, many or a size class.

clone size,CDR3 length,V gene,CDR3 protein
many,18,TRBV6-2/TRBV6-3,CASSILAGRYQSYNEQFF
many,15,TRBV3-1,CASSPRTGGNYGYTF
.,18,TRBV28,CASSLPGQGGFGANVLTF
many,13,TRBV19,CASSVSSTGELFF
many,15,TRBV10-3,CAISLTSGKSYEQYF
many,16,TRBV12-3/TRBV12-4,CASSLGPRALGDTQYF
many,14,TRBV28,CASRGGAPRDEQFF
many,14,TRBV28,CASKRTSTNEKLFF
many,14,TRBV14,CASSQEANFYEQYF
.,15,TRBV27,CASSLNPNSNQPQHF
few,13,TRBV7-3,CASSFLMGTEAFF
.,18,TRBV7-3,CARLNPTSGYHYQETQYF
many,13,TRBV20-1,CSASQGANPEAFF
many,13,TRBV24-1,CATSDGQGYGYTF
many,12,TRBV6-1,CASRDFTKTQYF
.,14,TRBV20-1,CSARITGRDYEQYF
many,14,TRBV2,CASSERQWNTEAFF
few,13,TRBV12-3/TRBV12-4,CASRPRIADTRYF
many,13,TRBV7-3,CASSRGTGDGYTF
many,15,TRBV20-1,CSARDLNTGRTEAFF
few,16,TRBV5-1,CASSLEDARPYSPLHF
many,16,TRBV28,CASSFCFRGLEPEQYF
many,16,TRBV7-9,CASSLGQTALNTEAFF
many,17,TRBV9,CASSVTGGVPNYNEQFF
.,17,TRBV7-8,CASSLRLDRGRNTEAFF
few,13,TRBV13,CASSSRDYGEQFF
.,15,TRBV6-1,CASTNQRGAGYGYTF
many,16,TRBV5-1,CASSGKDSLSNQPQHF
many,15,TRBV11-1,CASSWTSGRGYEQYF
few,14,TRBV18,CASSLDMNTGELFF
many,15,TRBV9,CASRAINSAGNEQFF
.,16,TRBV7-9,CASSLVQGPSYNEQFF
many,15,TRBV5-1,CASSMGVSGSDEQFF
.,15,TRBV5-4,CASSRQREGVYEQYF
many,15,TRBV12-3/TRBV12-4,CASSLVRTGGSEQYF
few,15,TRBV5-1,CASSLVGGKASEQFF
many,14,TRBV7-9,CASSSQGLGNTIYF
many,14,TRBV18,CASSPPDREETQYF
few,14,TRBV12-3/TRBV12-4,CASTIGGAVAWQFF
few,14,TRBV10-3,CAISPSSTGSEQYF
.,19,TRBV6-1,CASSEFDPWTSGMTDTQYF
few,15,TRBV12-3/TRBV12-4,CASSLALGFRGELFF
many,19,TRBV28,CASSPGSGTSGRARETQYF
few,14,TRBV30,CAWSLTVDNYGYTF
.,12,TRBV29-1,CSATGWTGELFF
few,15,TRBV7-2,CASSPPAGWNYGYTF